These 9 T cell receptor beta chains were sequenced from one sample in a study of molecular identifiers for immune sequencing clone quantification. TCRdb processed the PCR reads anew with MiXCR; each CDR3 protein has one entry. The repertoire holds about 640,000 distinct CDR3 sequences, with about 20% as singletons. Sequencing was performed on naive CD8+ T cells from blood, with Jurkat cell RNA spiked in. Subset noted: FACS-sorted CD8+CD4-CCR7+CD45RA+ naive T cells. Receptors originate from a human donor in good health. Some libraries in this study had Jurkat cell RNA spiked in.

This clonotype was recorded at least ten times. The rearrangement links TRBV28 to TRBJ2-7, with D unresolved. Germline CDR1 reads MDHEN; CDR2 reads SYDVKM. CDR3 size: 14 residues. Trimming pared 2 bases from V and 3 bases from J, leaving 11 bases between. In DNA form, the CDR3 reads TGTGCCAGCAGTTTACACAGCTCCTACTACGAGCAGTACTTC. Protein: CASSLHSSYYEQYF.

This clonotype was counted between two and nine times. V usage is TRBV6-1 and J usage is TRBJ1-5; 8 bases line up with TRBD1. Germline V lookup: CDR1 MNHNS, CDR2 SASEGT. V lost 3 bases and J lost 0; bases outside the gene matches: 4. This CDR3 has 16 residues. The CDR3 loop is CASSEGTGYSNQPQHF. Here the CDR3 DNA reads TGTGCCAGCAGTGAGGGGACAGGTTATAGCAATCAGCCCCAGCATTTT.

A remark on this clonotype: Possible read error: a much larger clone is one base away. The chain has TRBV7-9 and TRBJ2-2; 11 nucleotides line up with TRBD2. Losses at the gene ends were 8 bases for V and 4 bases for J; bases not matched to a gene: 3. This CDR3 has 14 amino acids. The germline V gene has CDR1 SEHNR and CDR2 FQNEAQ (reference sequence). CDR3 nucleotides: TGTGCCAGCCCTACTAGCGGGGGCACCGGGGAGCTGTTTTTT. This sequence encodes CASPTSGGTGELFF.

This clonotype was observed many times. The chain has TRBV12-3 or TRBV12-4 and TRBJ1-1, with 7 bases lining up with TRBD1. V was clipped by 7 bases and J by 4 bases; unmatched bases: 3. There are 12 residues in the CDR3. In DNA, the CDR3 is TGTGCCAGCAAACAGGGGATCACTGAAGCTTTCTTT. Its translation: CASKQGITEAFF.

The chain has TRBV12-3 or TRBV12-4 and TRBJ1-2; 7 nucleotides align to TRBD1. CDR3 length: 14 amino acids. The ends lost 6 bases at V and 7 bases at J; junction bases unmatched: 11. CDR3 DNA: TGTGCCAGCAGATTAATCGGGACAGAGGCTGGCTACACCTTC. Residues: CASRLIGTEAGYTF.

This clonotype turned up a few times. The rearrangement uses TRBV20-1 and TRBJ2-7, with unresolved D. Between the trimmed V and J ends, which lost 6 bases and 3 bases, there was a span of 18 bases. Per germline, CDR1 DFQATT and CDR2 SNEGSKA (reference sequence). The CDR3 is made up of 14 amino acids. CDR3 loop: CSAHNLYSGYEQYF. The DNA for the CDR3 is TGCAGTGCCCACAACCTCTACTCCGGCTACGAGCAGTACTTC.

CDR3 DNA: TGTGCCAGCAGCGTCAACAGGGGTCTCCCCTACGAGCAGTACTTC. Protein: CASSVNRGLPYEQYF. The chain links TRBV9 to TRBJ2-7; TRBD1 agrees at 7 bases. The CDR3 contains 15 residues. Germline V gene data show CDR1 as SGDLS and CDR2 as YYNGEE. The V segment lost 2 bases and the J segment 2 bases; nucleotides outside the gene matches: 7. Full variable domain (missing parts from reference TRBV9 and TRBJ2-7): DSGVTQTPKHLITATGQRVTLRCSPRSGDLSVYWYQQSLDQGLQFLIQYYNGEERAKGNILERFSAQQFPDLHSELNLSSLELGDSALYFCASSVNRGLPYEQYFGPGTRLTVT.

This clonotype turned up a few times. This rearrangement joins TRBV2 to TRBJ2-7, with TRBD1 matching 8 bases. CDR3 length: 14 amino acids. Germline assignment: CDR1 SNHLY and CDR2 FYNNEI. The J segment lost 6 bases and the V segment lost 5 bases, leaving 9 bases of the junction unmatched. The CDR3 reads CASSLGQGNSEQYF. CDR3 in DNA: TGTGCCAGCAGTCTCGGACAGGGCAATAGCGAGCAGTACTTC.

Comment on this clonotype: A much bigger clone sits one base away, suggesting this may be a read error. The chain uses TRBV4-1 and TRBJ2-7, with D perhaps matching TRBD2 (5 bases). V shed 1 base and J shed 2 bases, with 12 bases lying between them. The CDR3 loop spans 15 amino acids. CDR1 and CDR2 (germline): MGHRA, YSYEKL. CDR3 sequence (DNA): TGCGCCAGCAGCCAAGTGGACGACGGGGCCTACGAGCAGTACTTC. It codes for CASSQVDDGAYEQYF.